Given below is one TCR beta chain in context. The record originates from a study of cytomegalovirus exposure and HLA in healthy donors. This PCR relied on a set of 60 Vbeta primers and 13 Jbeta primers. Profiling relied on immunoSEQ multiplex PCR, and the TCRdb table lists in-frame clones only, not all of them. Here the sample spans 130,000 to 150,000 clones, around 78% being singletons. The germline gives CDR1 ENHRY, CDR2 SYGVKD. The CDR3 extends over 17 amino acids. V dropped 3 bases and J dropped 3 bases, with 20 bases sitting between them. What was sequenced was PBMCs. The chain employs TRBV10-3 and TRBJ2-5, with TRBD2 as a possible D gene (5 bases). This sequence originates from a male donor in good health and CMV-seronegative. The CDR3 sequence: CAISDEVTSGAEETQYF. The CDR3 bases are TGTGCCATCAGTGATGAAGTAACAAGCGGTGCTGAAGAGACCCAGTACTTC.